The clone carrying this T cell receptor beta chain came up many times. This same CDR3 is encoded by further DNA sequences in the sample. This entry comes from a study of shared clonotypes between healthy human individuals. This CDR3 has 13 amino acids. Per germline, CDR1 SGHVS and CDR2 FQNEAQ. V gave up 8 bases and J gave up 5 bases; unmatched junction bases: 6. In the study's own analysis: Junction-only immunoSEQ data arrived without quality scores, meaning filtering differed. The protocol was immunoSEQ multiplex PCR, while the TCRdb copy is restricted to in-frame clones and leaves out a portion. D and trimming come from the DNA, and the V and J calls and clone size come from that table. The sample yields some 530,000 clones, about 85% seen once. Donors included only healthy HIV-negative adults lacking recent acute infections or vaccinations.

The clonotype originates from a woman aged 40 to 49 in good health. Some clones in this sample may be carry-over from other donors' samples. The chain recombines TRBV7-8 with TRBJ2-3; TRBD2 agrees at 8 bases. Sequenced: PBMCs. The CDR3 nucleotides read TGTGCCAGCGCCGTAGCGGGGATAGATACGCAGTATTTT. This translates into CASAVAGIDTQYF.